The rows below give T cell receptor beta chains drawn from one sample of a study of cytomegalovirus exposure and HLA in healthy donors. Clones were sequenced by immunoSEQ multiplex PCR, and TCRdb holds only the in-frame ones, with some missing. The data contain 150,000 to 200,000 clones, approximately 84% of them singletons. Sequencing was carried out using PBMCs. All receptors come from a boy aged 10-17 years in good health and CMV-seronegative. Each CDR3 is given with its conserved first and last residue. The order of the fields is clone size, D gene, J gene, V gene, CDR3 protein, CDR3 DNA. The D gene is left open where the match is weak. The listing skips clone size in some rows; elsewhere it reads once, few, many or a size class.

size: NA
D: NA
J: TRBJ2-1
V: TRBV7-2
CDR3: CASNLIGGYNEQFF
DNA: TGTGCCAGCAACTTAATAGGAGGGTACAATGAGCAGTTCTTC

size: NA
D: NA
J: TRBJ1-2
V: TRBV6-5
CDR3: CASSYGFSLNNYGYTF
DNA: TGTGCCAGCAGTTACGGTTTCTCACTGAACAACTATGGCTACACCTTC

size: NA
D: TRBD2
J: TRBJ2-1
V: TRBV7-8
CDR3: CASSSGTSNEQFF
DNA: TGTGCCAGCAGCTCAGGGACTAGCAATGAGCAGTTCTTC

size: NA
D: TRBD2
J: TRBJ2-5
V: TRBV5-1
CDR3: CASSLGGGAVETQYF
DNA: TGCGCCAGCAGCTTGGGCGGGGGGGCGGTCGAGACCCAGTACTTC

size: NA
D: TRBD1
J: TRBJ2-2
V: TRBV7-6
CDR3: CASSLAWTGVASGELFF
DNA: TGTGCCAGCAGCTTAGCCTGGACAGGGGTGGCGTCCGGGGAGCTGTTTTTT

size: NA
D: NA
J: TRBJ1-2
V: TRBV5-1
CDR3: CASSFRAEDNYGYTF
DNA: TGCGCCAGCAGTTTTCGCGCGGAAGATAACTATGGCTACACCTTC

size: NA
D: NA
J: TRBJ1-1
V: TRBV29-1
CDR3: CSVGARQVNTEAFF
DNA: TGCAGCGTTGGAGCCCGACAGGTGAACACTGAAGCTTTCTTT

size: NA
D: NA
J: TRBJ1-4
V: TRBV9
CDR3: CASSETGGAYEKLFF
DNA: TGTGCCAGCAGCGAAACGGGGGGCGCCTATGAAAAACTGTTTTTT

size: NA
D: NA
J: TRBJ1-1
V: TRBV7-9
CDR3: CASSFRQANEAFF
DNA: TGTGCCAGCAGCTTCAGACAGGCGAATGAAGCTTTCTTT

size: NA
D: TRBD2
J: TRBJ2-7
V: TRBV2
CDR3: CASSLLLRGGRTSYEQYF
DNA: TGTGCCAGCAGTCTACTCCTTCGGGGGGGACGAACCTCCTACGAGCAGTACTTC

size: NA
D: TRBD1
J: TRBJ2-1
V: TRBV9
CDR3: CASSVKVGGDEQFF
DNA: TGTGCCAGCAGCGTTAAGGTAGGGGGCGATGAGCAGTTCTTC

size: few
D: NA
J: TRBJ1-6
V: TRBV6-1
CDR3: CASSTTGSYNSPLHF
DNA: TGTGCCAGCAGTACGACCGGGTCTTATAATTCACCCCTCCACTTT